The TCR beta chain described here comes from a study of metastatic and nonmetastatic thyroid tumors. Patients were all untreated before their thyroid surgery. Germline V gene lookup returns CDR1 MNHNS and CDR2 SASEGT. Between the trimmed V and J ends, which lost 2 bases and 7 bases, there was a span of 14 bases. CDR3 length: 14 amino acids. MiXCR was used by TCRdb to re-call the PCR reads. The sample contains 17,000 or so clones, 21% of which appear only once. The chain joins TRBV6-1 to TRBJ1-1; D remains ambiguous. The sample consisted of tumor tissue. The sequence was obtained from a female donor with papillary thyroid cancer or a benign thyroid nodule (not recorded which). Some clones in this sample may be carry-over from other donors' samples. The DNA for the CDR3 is TGTGCCAGCAGTGAATATCGAGGGATGGGTGAAGCTTTCTTT. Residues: CASSEYRGMGEAFF.